A selection of T cell receptor beta chains follows, all from one sample in a study of CD8+ T cells in alopecia areata. Sequencing used immunoSEQ multiplex PCR; TCRdb keeps in-frame clones, though not all of them. Of around 250,000 clones listed, roughly two thirds are singletons. The specimen was CD4+ T cells sorted from blood, collected at week 0. These receptor sequences come from a human donor with alopecia areata. The CDR3 runs from the conserved cysteine through the conserved F or W.

j_call v_call cdr3_aa
TRBJ1-1 TRBV30 CAWKGTTEAFF
TRBJ2-6 TRBV25-1 CASSVRAGVLTF
TRBJ1-3 TRBV29-1 CSVAGPLIGNTIYF
TRBJ1-5 TRBV5-6 CASSLGVGANQPQHF
TRBJ2-1 TRBV4-1 CASSQRTYNEQFF
TRBJ2-1 TRBV5-1 CASSLVYNEQFF
TRBJ2-3 TRBV19 CASRTGDTQYF
TRBJ1-2 TRBV11-2 CASSVQGSLATNYGYTF
TRBJ1-2 TRBV5-1 CASSLGQGGYGYTF
TRBJ2-3 TRBV9 CASSLGQGGTDTQYF
TRBJ2-5 TRBV11-2 CASSFQSGETQYF
TRBJ2-1 TRBV7-9 CASSLNPGDEQFF
TRBJ1-2 TRBV9 CASSVGFDRNYGYTF
TRBJ2-7 TRBV7-2 CASSVIDYEQYF
TRBJ2-3 TRBV7-9 CASSSEGDTQYF
TRBJ1-1 TRBV6-1 CASSAQENTEAFF
TRBJ2-7 TRBV5-4 CASSLSLGQGEQYF
TRBJ2-6 TRBV10-3 CAISETGLPGANVLTF
TRBJ1-6 TRBV4-3 CASSQDLGYGSPLHF
TRBJ1-2 TRBV5-4 CASSLEGTVYGYTF
TRBJ2-2 TRBV19 CASSRDYSRELFF
TRBJ2-7 TRBV19 CASSIGTGVSYEQYF
TRBJ2-1 TRBV4-3 CASSHGPSYNEQFF
TRBJ2-7 TRBV5-1 CASSQIQDRGGEQYF
TRBJ2-5 TRBV29-1 CSVGRPQETQYF
TRBJ1-5 TRBV6-5 CASGVRSNQPQHF
TRBJ2-2 TRBV30 CAWSAIVGGELFF
TRBJ1-1 TRBV5-6 CASSFRGVTEAFF
TRBJ2-1 TRBV29-1 CSVKAGGSYNEQFF
TRBJ2-2 TRBV29-1 CSVVQENTGELFF
TRBJ2-7 TRBV4-2 CASSHATSGGIYEQYF
TRBJ2-3 TRBV29-1 CSIYRGGAGTQYF
TRBJ1-4 TRBV9 CASSARDRHEKLFF
TRBJ2-1 TRBV7-9 CASRPGQGVLNEQFF
TRBJ2-7 TRBV7-2 CASSRDKTYEQYF
TRBJ2-1 TRBV5-1 CASSPLDRVLSEQFF
TRBJ2-3 TRBV7-2 CASSLSSFADTQYF
TRBJ2-3 TRBV19 CASSSGQGFVIADTQYF
TRBJ1-1 TRBV2 CASREGWNTEAFF
TRBJ2-3 TRBV7-9 CASSPGGRTDTQYF
TRBJ1-5 TRBV30 CAWSVSRGNQPQHF
TRBJ2-7 TRBV6-5 CASRSQGGRGYEQYF
TRBJ2-5 TRBV10-3 CAISGGRIQETQYF
TRBJ2-1 TRBV29-1 CSADRLSYNEQFF
TRBJ2-1 TRBV29-1 CSAARRGGRAYNEQFF